This TCR beta chain is from a study of T-cell reconstitution after alpha-beta-depleted transplantation in children. For TCRbeta, the library was prepared with unique molecular identifiers. TCRdb analysed the PCR reads with MiXCR anew, one entry per CDR3 protein. The sample has over 550,000 distinct CDR3 sequences, about 10% seen once. CDR3 length: 13 amino acids. V shed 3 bases and J shed 5 bases, with 8 bases lying between them. The germline CDR1 and CDR2 sequences are LNHDA and SQIVND (reference sequence). The sequence was obtained from a human donor who donated a stem cell graft to a child with acute myeloid leukemia. The material sequenced was PBMCs from the stem cell graft donor, taken from the stem cell graft. The gene calls are TRBV19 and TRBJ2-1; D is uncertain. The CDR3 loop is CASSISRDNEQFF. The CDR3 nucleotides are TGTGCCAGTAGTATCTCGCGTGACAATGAGCAGTTCTTC.